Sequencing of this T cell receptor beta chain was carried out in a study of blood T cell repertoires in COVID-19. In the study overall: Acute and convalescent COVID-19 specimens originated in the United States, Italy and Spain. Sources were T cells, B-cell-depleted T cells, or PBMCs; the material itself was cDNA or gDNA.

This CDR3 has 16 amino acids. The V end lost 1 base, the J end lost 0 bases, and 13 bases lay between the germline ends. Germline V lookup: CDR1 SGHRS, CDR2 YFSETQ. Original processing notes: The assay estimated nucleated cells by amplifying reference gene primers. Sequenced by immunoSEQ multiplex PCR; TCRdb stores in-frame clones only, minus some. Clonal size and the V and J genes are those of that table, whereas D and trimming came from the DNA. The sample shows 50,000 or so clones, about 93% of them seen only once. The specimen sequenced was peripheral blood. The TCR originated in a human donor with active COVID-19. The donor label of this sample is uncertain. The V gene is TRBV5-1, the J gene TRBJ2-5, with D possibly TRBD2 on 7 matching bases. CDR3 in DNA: TGCGCCAGCAGCTTGAGGGGGGGACGAGACCAAGAGACCCAGTACTTC. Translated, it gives CASSLRGGRDQETQYF. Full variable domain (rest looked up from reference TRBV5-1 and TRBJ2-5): KAGVTQTPRYLIKTRGQQVTLSCSPISGHRSVSWYQQTPGQGLQFLFEYFSETQRNKGNFPGRFSGRQFSNSRSEMNVSTLELGDSALYLCASSLRGGRDQETQYFGPGTRLLVL.